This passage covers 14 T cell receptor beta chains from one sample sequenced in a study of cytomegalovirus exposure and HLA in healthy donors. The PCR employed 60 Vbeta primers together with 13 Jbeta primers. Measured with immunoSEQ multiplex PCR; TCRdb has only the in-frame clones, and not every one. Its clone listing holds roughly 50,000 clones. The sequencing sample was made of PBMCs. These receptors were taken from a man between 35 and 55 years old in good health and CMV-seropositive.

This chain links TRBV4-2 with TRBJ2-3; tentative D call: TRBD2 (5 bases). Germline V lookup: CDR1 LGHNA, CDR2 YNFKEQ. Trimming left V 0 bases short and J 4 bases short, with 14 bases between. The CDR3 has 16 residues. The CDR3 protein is CASSQERGHGPDTQYF. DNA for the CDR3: TGTGCCAGCAGCCAAGAGAGAGGGCACGGCCCAGATACGCAGTATTTT.

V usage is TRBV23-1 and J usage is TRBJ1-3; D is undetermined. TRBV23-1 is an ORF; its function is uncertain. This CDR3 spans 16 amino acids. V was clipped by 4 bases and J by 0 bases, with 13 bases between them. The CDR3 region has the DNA TGCGCCAGCAGTCCCCTCTGGTCGAGCTCTGGAAACACCATATATTTT. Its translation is CASSPLWSSSGNTIYF.

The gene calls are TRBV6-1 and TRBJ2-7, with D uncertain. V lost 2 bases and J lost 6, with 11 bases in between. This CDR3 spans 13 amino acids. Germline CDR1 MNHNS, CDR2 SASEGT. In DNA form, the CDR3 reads TGTGCCAGCAGTGAAAGTTGGGCTATCGAGCAGTACTTC. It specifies CASSESWAIEQYF.

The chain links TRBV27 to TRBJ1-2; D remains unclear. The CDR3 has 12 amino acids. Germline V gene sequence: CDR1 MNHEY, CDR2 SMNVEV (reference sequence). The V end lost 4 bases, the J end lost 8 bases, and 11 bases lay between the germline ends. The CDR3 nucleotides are TGTGCCAGCAGTTCATCCGGGGTAGGCTACACCTTC. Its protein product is CASSSSGVGYTF.

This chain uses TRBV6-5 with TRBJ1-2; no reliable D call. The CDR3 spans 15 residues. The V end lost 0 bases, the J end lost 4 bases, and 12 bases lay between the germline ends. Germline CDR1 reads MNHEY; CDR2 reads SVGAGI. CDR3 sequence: CASSYSMEGGYGYTF. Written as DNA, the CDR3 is TGTGCCAGCAGTTACTCGATGGAGGGTGGCTATGGCTACACCTTC.

CDR3 in DNA: TGTGCCAGCAGCTCACAGCCAAATCAGCCCCAGCATTTT. Translated, it gives CASSSQPNQPQHF. This chain joins TRBV7-2 and TRBJ1-5; D is unresolved. The length of the CDR3 is 13 residues. Germline CDR1 is SGHTA and CDR2 is FQGNSA. V shed 4 bases and J shed 4 bases, with 8 bases lying between them.

CDR3 coding DNA: TGTGCCAGCGGACACAGGGGGCTATCTGACGGCTACACCTTC. It specifies CASGHRGLSDGYTF. V and J are TRBV5-6 and TRBJ1-2; 9 bases are a match to TRBD1. The V segment lost 7 bases and the J segment 8 bases; nucleotides outside the gene matches: 12. Germline CDR1 SGHDT, CDR2 YYEEEE. The CDR3 spans 14 residues.

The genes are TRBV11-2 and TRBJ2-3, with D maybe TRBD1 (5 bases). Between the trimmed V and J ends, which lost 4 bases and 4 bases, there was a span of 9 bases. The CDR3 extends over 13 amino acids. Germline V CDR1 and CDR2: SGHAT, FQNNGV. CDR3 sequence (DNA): TGTGCCAGCAGCTCTAGACAGTCAGATACGCAGTATTTT. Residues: CASSSRQSDTQYF.

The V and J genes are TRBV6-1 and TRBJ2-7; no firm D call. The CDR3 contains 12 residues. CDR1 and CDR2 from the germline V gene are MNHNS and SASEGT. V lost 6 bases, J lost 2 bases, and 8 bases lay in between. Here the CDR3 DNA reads TGTGCCAGCAGACGGGTACCCTACGAGCAGTACTTC. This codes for CASRRVPYEQYF.

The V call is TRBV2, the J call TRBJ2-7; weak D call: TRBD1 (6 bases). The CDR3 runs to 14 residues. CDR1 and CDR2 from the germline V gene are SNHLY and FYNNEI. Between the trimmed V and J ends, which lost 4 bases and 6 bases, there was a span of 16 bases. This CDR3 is CASSGQGRSAEQYF. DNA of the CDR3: TGTGCCAGCAGTGGTCAGGGGAGAAGCGCCGAGCAGTACTTC.

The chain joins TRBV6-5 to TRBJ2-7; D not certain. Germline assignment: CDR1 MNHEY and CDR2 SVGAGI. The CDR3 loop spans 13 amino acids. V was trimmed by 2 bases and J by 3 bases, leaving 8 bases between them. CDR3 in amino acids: CASSYRVNYEQYF. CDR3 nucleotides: TGTGCCAGCAGTTACCGGGTAAACTACGAGCAGTACTTC.

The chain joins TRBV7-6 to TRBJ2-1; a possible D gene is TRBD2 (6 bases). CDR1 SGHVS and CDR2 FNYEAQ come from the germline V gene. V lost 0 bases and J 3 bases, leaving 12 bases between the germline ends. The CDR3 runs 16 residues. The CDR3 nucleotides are TGTGCCAGCAGCTTAGCCACGGGGGATTTCTACAATGAGCAGTTCTTC. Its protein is CASSLATGDFYNEQFF.

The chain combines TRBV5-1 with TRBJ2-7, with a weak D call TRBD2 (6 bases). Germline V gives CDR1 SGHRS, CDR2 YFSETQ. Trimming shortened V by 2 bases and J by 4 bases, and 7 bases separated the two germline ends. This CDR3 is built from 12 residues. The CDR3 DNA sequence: TGCGCCAGCAGCTTAGGAGGGTACGAGCAGTACTTC. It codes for CASSLGGYEQYF.

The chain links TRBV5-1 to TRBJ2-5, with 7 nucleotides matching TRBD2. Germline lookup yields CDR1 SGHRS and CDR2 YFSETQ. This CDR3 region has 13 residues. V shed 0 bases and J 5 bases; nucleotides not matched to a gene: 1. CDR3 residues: CASSLGGSETQYF. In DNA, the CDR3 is TGCGCCAGCAGCTTGGGCGGGAGCGAGACCCAGTACTTC.